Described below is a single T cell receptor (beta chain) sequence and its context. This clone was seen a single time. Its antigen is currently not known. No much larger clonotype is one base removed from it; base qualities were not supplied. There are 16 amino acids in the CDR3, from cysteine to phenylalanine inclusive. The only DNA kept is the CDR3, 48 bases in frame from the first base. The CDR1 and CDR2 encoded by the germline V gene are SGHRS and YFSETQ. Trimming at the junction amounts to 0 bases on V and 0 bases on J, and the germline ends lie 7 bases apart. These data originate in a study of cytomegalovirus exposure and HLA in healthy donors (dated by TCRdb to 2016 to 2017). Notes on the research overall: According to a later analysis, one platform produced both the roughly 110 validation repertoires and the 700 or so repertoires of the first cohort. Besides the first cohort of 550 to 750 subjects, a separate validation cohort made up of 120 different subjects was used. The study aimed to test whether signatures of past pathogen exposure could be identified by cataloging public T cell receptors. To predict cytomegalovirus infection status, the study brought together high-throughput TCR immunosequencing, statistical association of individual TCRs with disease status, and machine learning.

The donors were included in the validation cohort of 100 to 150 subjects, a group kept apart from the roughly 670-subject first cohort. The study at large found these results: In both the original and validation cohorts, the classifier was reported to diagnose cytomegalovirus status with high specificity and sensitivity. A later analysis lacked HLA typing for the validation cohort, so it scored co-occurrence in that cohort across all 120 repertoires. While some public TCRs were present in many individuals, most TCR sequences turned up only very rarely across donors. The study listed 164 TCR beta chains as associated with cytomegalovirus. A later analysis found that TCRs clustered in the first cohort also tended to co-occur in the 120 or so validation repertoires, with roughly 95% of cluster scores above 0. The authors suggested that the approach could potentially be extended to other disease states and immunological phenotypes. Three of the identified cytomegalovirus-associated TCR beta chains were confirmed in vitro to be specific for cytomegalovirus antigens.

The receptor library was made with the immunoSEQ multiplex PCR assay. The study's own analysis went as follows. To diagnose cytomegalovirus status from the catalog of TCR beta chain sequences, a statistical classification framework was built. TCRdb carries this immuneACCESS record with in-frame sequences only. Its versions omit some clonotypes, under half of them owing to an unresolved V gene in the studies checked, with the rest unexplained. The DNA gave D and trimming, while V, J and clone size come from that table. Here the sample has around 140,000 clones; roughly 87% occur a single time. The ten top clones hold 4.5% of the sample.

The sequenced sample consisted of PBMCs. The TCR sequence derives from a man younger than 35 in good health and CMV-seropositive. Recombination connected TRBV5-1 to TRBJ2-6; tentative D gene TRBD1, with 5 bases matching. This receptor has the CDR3 CASSLDRFSGANVLTF. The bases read TGCGCCAGCAGCTTGGACAGGTTCTCTGGGGCCAACGTCCTGACTTTC.